This T cell receptor beta chain was recovered during a study of T cells in Graves' hyperthyroidism and ophthalmopathy. General observations from the study: In blood, most of the thyroid clonotypes expanded above 0.001 were also present.

A word on this clonotype: Its antigen is not known.

Stability of Graves' hyperthyroidism was defined as absent ophthalmopathy progression within 18 months. Not enrolled were patients with uncontrolled infection, other autoimmune disease, pregnancy or lactation. The germline V gene encodes CDR1 SGHTA and CDR2 FQGNSA. Deletions cut 5 bases from V and 0 bases from J, with 17 bases between. The CDR3 consists of 17 residues. The CDR3 regions of TCR beta were amplified from RNA transcripts. Researchers ran a first-round RT-PCR on the TCR CDR3 using the HTBI primer set. Each CDR3 protein gets one entry after TCRdb re-called the multiplex PCR reads with MiXCR. Among some 760,000 distinct CDR3 sequences listed, 11% to 15% were seen once.

The origin of this receptor is a young woman with Graves' hyperthyroidism. The chain recombines TRBV7-2 with TRBJ2-4; maybe TRBD1 (6 bases). The sequenced sample was blood. CDR3 DNA sequence: TGTGCCAGCAGCCCGACAATCGGGACATTAGCCAAAAACATTCAGTACTTC. It codes for CASSPTIGTLAKNIQYF. Full variable domain (rest looked up from reference TRBV7-2 and TRBJ2-4): GAGVSQSPSNKVTEKGKDVELRCDPISGHTALYWYRQSLGQGLEFLIYFQGNSAPDKSGLPSDRFSAERTGGSVSTLTIQRTQQEDSAVYLCASSPTIGTLAKNIQYFGAGTRLSVL.